The clone carrying this TCR beta chain was counted at least ten times. Trimming took 6 bases from V and 5 from J, leaving 25 bases between them. CDR1 is MNHNS and CDR2 is SASEGT in the germline V gene. The CDR3 extends over 17 amino acids. The data are from a study of regulatory T cells in long-lasting Graves disease. To make TCR beta libraries, researchers used iRepertoire HTBI primers and Arm-PCR of CDR3 regions. MiXCR, run by TCRdb on the multiplex PCR reads, gives a single entry per CDR3 protein. The table shows under 800,000 distinct CDR3 sequences, with around 15% occurring only once. As for time point: newly diagnosed GD, antithyroid drugs for less than 3 months. The TCR library was prepared using RNA isolated from PBMCs. A further study also used this sample, focusing on T cells in Graves' hyperthyroidism and ophthalmopathy.

This receptor was identified in a woman aged 25 to 39 with Graves disease. V gene TRBV6-1 combines with J gene TRBJ2-5, with TRBD1 as a possible D gene (6 bases). Sequences were derived from peripheral blood mononuclear cells (PBMCs), sampled at new diagnosis, from a patient treated with antithyroid drugs. Here the CDR3 DNA reads TGTGCCAGCAGAGACAGACAGGTTCGGGTTAATTCGGAGACCCAGTACTTC. Protein: CASRDRQVRVNSETQYF.